This record looks at one TCR beta chain sequence and its context. The sample originates from a study of cytomegalovirus exposure and HLA in healthy donors. Per germline, CDR1 WSHSY and CDR2 SAAADI. Trimming took 0 bases from V and 0 from J, leaving 13 bases between them. The CDR3 spans 17 residues. Only in-frame clones appear in the TCRdb table, and some are missing; sequencing was by immunoSEQ multiplex PCR. In the table there are fewer than 400,000 clones, approximately 85% of which are singletons. This sequence originates from a man aged 25-45 years in good health and CMV-seronegative. The material sequenced was PBMCs. The chain recombines TRBV10-2 with TRBJ2-3, with D possibly being TRBD2 (5 bases). CDR3 in DNA: TGCGCCAGCAGTGAGTCGACCCTAGCTCTAAGCACAGATACGCAGTATTTT. This sequence encodes CASSESTLALSTDTQYF.